These T cell receptor beta chains were read from a single sample in a study of glioma-infiltrating T cells. TCRdb redid the calling of the multiplex PCR reads with MiXCR, one entry per CDR3 protein. In the table there are some 110,000 distinct CDR3 sequences, about 23% of which are singletons. The sequencing sample was made of glioma tissue, nonneoplastic brain tissue, or PBMCs (not recorded which). These receptors were obtained from a human donor with low-grade glioma or glioblastoma, undergoing nonglioma brain surgery, or in good health (not recorded which). Both conserved end residues are part of each CDR3. The D gene is left open where the match is weak. Clone size is stated in some rows and not others, as once, few, many or a class when expanded.

>TRBD2|TRBV18|TRBJ2-7|.
TGTGCCAGCTCACGTGGGACTAACGGGATAGGAGAGCAGTACTTC
CASSRGTNGIGEQYF
>.|TRBV4-2|TRBJ2-7|many
TGTGCCAGCAGCCCACCCGACGGGGGTGGAGGCGAGCAGTACTTC
CASSPPDGGGGEQYF
>TRBD2|TRBV6-2/TRBV6-3|TRBJ2-7|many
TGTGCCAGCAGTTACTCGAGGGCTGGACTAGCGGGAGTGTACGAGCAGTACTTC
CASSYSRAGLAGVYEQYF
>TRBD2|TRBV6-1|TRBJ2-7|.
TGCGCCAGCAGTTATTCTACTAGCGGAGCCTGCGAGCAGTACTTC
CASSYSTSGACEQYF
>.|TRBV19|TRBJ2-7|.
TGTGCCAGTAGTGGATCCGCGGGGTCCTACGAGCAGTACTTC
CASSGSAGSYEQYF
>.|TRBV6-2/TRBV6-3|TRBJ2-4|many
TGTGCCAGCAGTTACGAGGGCTCCAAAAACATTCAGTACTTC
CASSYEGSKNIQYF
>.|TRBV5-4|TRBJ2-5|many
TGTGCCAGCAGCTTGGAGGGGATAGAGACCCAGTACTTC
CASSLEGIETQYF
>TRBD2|TRBV6-2/TRBV6-3|TRBJ2-3|many
TGTGCCAGCAGTTACGGAGCGGGAGTTTCCACAGATACGCAGTATTTT
CASSYGAGVSTDTQYF
>TRBD2|TRBV20-1|TRBJ2-7|many
TGCAGTGCTAGCGATACTCCTCCTAGCGGGAGTCCCTACGAGCAGTACTTC
CSASDTPPSGSPYEQYF
>TRBD2|TRBV7-2|TRBJ2-1|.
TGTGCCAGCAGCTTAGGGTCCATCGTAACTACTAGCGGCTACGAGCAGTTCTTC
CASSLGSIVTTSGYEQFF
>TRBD1|TRBV19|TRBJ2-6|many
TGTGCCAGTAGTGACAGGGCGTCTGGGGCCAACGTCCTGACTTTC
CASSDRASGANVLTF
>.|TRBV29-1|TRBJ2-3|many
TGCAGCGTTACGGGACTTCTCACAGATACGCAGTATTTT
CSVTGLLTDTQYF
>TRBD1|TRBV14|TRBJ2-3|once
TGTGCCAGCAGCCAATATTTCGACAGGGCCTATAGTACGGATACGCTGTATTTT
CASSQYFDRAYSTDTLYF
>.|TRBV7-2|TRBJ2-3|many
TGTGCCAGCAGCGCCGTAGTGCGAGATACGCAGTATTTT
CASSAVVRDTQYF
>TRBD1|TRBV4-1|TRBJ2-7|many
TGCGCCAGCAGCCAAGGCGGACAGGTACTCTACGAGCAGTACTTC
CASSQGGQVLYEQYF
>.|TRBV10-3|TRBJ1-1|once
TGTGCCATCATGGCAGGCATCGTCGCTGAAGCTTTCTTT
CAIMAGIVAEAFF
>.|TRBV6-6|TRBJ1-1|many
TGTGCCAGCAGCAACTCGAGGAACACTGAAGCTTTCTTT
CASSNSRNTEAFF
>.|TRBV12-3/TRBV12-4|TRBJ2-3|few
TGTGCCAGCAGAAGAACCACAGATACGCAGTATTTT
CASRRTTDTQYF
>TRBD2|TRBV19|TRBJ2-1|.
TGTGCCAGTAGTATTGGCCTAAGTTTTAGCGGGAGTGTCTACAATGAGCAGTTCTTC
CASSIGLSFSGSVYNEQFF
>TRBD1|TRBV11-2|TRBJ2-7|few
TGTGCCAGCAGACAACAGGGGATGGCATCCTACGAGCAGTACTTC
CASRQQGMASYEQYF
>.|TRBV6-1|TRBJ2-1|many
TGTGCCAGCACTTCGGGTAGATGGAGCAATGAGCAGTTCTTC
CASTSGRWSNEQFF
>.|TRBV5-6|TRBJ2-7|few
TGTGCCAGCAGCCAACTCGGACGGGACTACGAGCAGTACTTC
CASSQLGRDYEQYF
>TRBD2|TRBV4-1|TRBJ2-2|.
TGCGCCAGCAGCCCGCGAGCGGGAGACCCCGGGGAGCTGTTTTTT
CASSPRAGDPGELFF
>.|TRBV30|TRBJ2-4|.
TGTGCCTGGTTGGTCACCGAGGGGGCCAAAAACATTCAGTACTTC
CAWLVTEGAKNIQYF
>TRBD1|TRBV27|TRBJ2-5|few
TGTGCCAGCAGTCGACAGGGGATGGGGACCCAGTACTTC
CASSRQGMGTQYF
>.|TRBV14|TRBJ1-1|.
TGTGCCAGCAGCCCACTGACATGGGGCAAAGTGAACACTGAAGCTTTCTTT
CASSPLTWGKVNTEAFF
>.|TRBV20-1|TRBJ2-7|few
TGCAGTGCCCCCGGACGGGGCTCCTACGAGCAGTACTTC
CSAPGRGSYEQYF
>.|TRBV2|TRBJ1-1|.
TGTGCCAGCGCGCAAGTACAGTACACTAAAGCTTTCTTT
CASAQVQYTKAFF
>.|TRBV6-1|TRBJ1-1|many
TGTGCCAGCAGTCCGACCGGGACAAGTATGAACACTGAAGCTTTCTTT
CASSPTGTSMNTEAFF
>.|TRBV19|TRBJ2-3|many
TGTGCCAGTAGTAGGGAACCGGACCGATACACAGATACGCAGTATTTT
CASSREPDRYTDTQYF
>TRBD1|TRBV4-3|TRBJ2-6|many
TGCGCCAGCAGCCAAGTGGACGGACAGGGGGCATCTGGGGCCAACGTCCTGACTTTC
CASSQVDGQGASGANVLTF
>.|TRBV20-1|TRBJ1-1|.
TGCATTGCTAGTTATTATCTGAACACTGAATCTTTCTTT
CIASYYLNTESFF
>.|TRBV12-3/TRBV12-4|TRBJ1-2|.
TGTGCCAGCAGTTTACATAACTATGGCTACACCTTC
CASSLHNYGYTF
>.|TRBV29-1|TRBJ1-5|few
TGCAGCGCCGGAGAACAGGGTGGCAATCAGCCCCAGCATTTT
CSAGEQGGNQPQHF
>.|TRBV24-1|TRBJ2-5|many
TGTGCCACCAGTGACTTCAACGACAGTGAGGAGACCCAGTACTTC
CATSDFNDSEETQYF
>.|TRBV7-8|TRBJ2-7|.
TGTGCCAGCACCACAAGGCGGCTAGTTGCCTCCCATGAGCAGTACTTC
CASTTRRLVASHEQYF
>TRBD1|TRBV27|TRBJ1-4|once
TGTGCCAGGGGTCACCTTGGGACAGCTGAAAAACTGTTTTTT
CARGHLGTAEKLFF
>.|TRBV29-1|TRBJ2-7|.
TGCAGCGTTGAGGGGGGCCAGGGGGACGAGCAGTACTTC
CSVEGGQGDEQYF
>TRBD2|TRBV5-1|TRBJ2-3|few
TGCGCCAGCAGCTTGGAAGGGCATTGGACTAGCTCCGATACGCAGTATTTT
CASSLEGHWTSSDTQYF
>.|TRBV6-2/TRBV6-3|TRBJ2-1|many
TGTGCCAGCAGTTATCGTCTGGACCCGATAAGCTCCTACAATGAGCAGTTCTTC
CASSYRLDPISSYNEQFF
>.|TRBV6-2/TRBV6-3|TRBJ1-1|many
TGTGCCAGCAGTTACCAGTTTGGACACACTGAAGCTTTCTTT
CASSYQFGHTEAFF
>TRBD1|TRBV28|TRBJ1-5|many
TGTGCCAGCAGTTGGGACAGGGTCTACAATCAGCCCCAGCATTTT
CASSWDRVYNQPQHF
>.|TRBV3-1|TRBJ2-1|.
TGTGCCAGCAGCCAAGTTCAGTGGGTTAGGGATGAGCAGTTCTTC
CASSQVQWVRDEQFF
>TRBD2|TRBV29-1|TRBJ2-3|many
TGCAGCGTTGCAGCGGGACCAGATACGCAGTATTTT
CSVAAGPDTQYF
>TRBD2|TRBV24-1|TRBJ2-7|many
TGTGCCACCAGTGCGGGGGGGAGCGAGCAGTACTTC
CATSAGGSEQYF
>.|TRBV20-1|TRBJ1-1|many
TGCAGTGCGGGTCCAAATTTGAACACTGAAGCTTTCTTT
CSAGPNLNTEAFF
>.|TRBV20-1|TRBJ1-5|many
TGCAGTGCTAGAGTCCCGGGGAGTGGCAATCAGCCCCAGCATTTT
CSARVPGSGNQPQHF
>TRBD2|TRBV4-3|TRBJ2-7|many
TGCGCCAGCAGCCAACTGGCTAGCGGAGACTACGAGCAGTACTTC
CASSQLASGDYEQYF
>TRBD2|TRBV6-1|TRBJ2-7|.
TGTGCCAGCAGTCTAGGGGGTCTAGCGGGAGCCCACTCCTACGAGCAGTACTTC
CASSLGGLAGAHSYEQYF
>TRBD2|TRBV12-5|TRBJ2-3|many
TGTGCTAGTGCACCCATATCGGGAGGAACAGATACGCAGTATTTT
CASAPISGGTDTQYF
>TRBD1|TRBV29-1|TRBJ1-2|few
TGCAGCGTAACTAAGACGGGACAGGTGGACTATGGCTACACCTTC
CSVTKTGQVDYGYTF
>.|TRBV20-1|TRBJ2-1|many
TGCAGTGCTAGAGATCATGTCAAGGGAGGTAATGAGCAGTTCTTC
CSARDHVKGGNEQFF
>TRBD1|TRBV6-1|TRBJ2-7|many
TGTGCCAGCAGTCTCCAGGCGAGACAGGGGGCACCCTACGAGCAGTACTTC
CASSLQARQGAPYEQYF
>.|TRBV27|TRBJ2-7|.
TGTGCCAGCAGTCCTTCTGCCCTCCTCGAGCAGTACTTC
CASSPSALLEQYF
>.|TRBV7-6|TRBJ2-5|many
TGTGCCAGCAGCCAGCAACGGTACCAGTACCAAGAGACCCAGTACTTC
CASSQQRYQYQETQYF